Below are 14 T cell receptor beta chains sequenced from a single sample in a study of cytomegalovirus exposure and HLA in healthy donors. It was with 60 Vbeta and 13 Jbeta primers that the PCR ran. Sequenced by immunoSEQ multiplex PCR; TCRdb stores in-frame clones only, minus some. The sample yields about 130,000 clones, around 80% seen once. Sequenced sample: PBMCs. The receptors here all came from a female donor in good health and CMV-seropositive.

The table lists this clone with a count of one. The CDR3 spells CASSGRLAGSYNEQFF. CDR3 bases: TGTGCCAGCAGCGGCCGTCTAGCGGGGTCCTACAATGAGCAGTTCTTC. V gene TRBV9 combines with J gene TRBJ2-1; 9 positions match TRBD2. After removal of 3 bases from V and 1 base from J, the junction contained 5 bases not matched to a gene. The CDR3 runs to 16 residues. CDR1 is SGDLS and CDR2 is YYNGEE in the germline V gene.

The chain carries TRBV4-1 and TRBJ2-3, with 12 bases that match TRBD2. This CDR3 region has 16 residues. Looked up from germline, CDR1 is MGHRA and CDR2 is YSYEKL. With V trimmed by 0 bases and J by 4 bases, 2 bases remained unmatched. The CDR3 reads CASSQELAGGPDTQYF. The CDR3 DNA follows: TGCGCCAGCAGCCAAGAGCTAGCGGGAGGGCCAGATACGCAGTATTTT.

This clone has more than one count but fewer than ten. V and J are TRBV9 and TRBJ2-7, with D possibly being TRBD1 (6 bases). Germline V gives CDR1 SGDLS, CDR2 YYNGEE. This CDR3 has 14 residues. V gave up 7 bases and J gave up 1 base, with 15 bases separating them. The DNA for the CDR3 is TGTGCCAGCGGGGGCCGGGACGAGTCCTACGAGCAGTACTTC. Protein sequence: CASGGRDESYEQYF.

The CDR3 region is CASRASGGKTQYF. In DNA, the CDR3 is TGTGCCAGCAGGGCTAGCGGGGGCAAGACCCAGTACTTC. This rearrangement joins TRBV2 to TRBJ2-5, with TRBD2 identical over 10 bases. Losses at the gene ends were 6 bases for V and 6 bases for J; bases not matched to a gene: 4. The V gene's germline CDR1 is SNHLY and CDR2 FYNNEI. The CDR3 loop spans 13 amino acids.

The V gene is TRBV2, the J gene TRBJ1-2; D uncertain. Trimming pared 5 bases from V and 0 bases from J, leaving 13 bases between. Germline V gene data show CDR1 as SNHLY and CDR2 as FYNNEI. This CDR3 has 15 amino acids. The CDR3 protein is CASSQHTGTNYGYTF. CDR3 DNA: TGTGCCAGCAGTCAGCACACCGGGACTAACTATGGCTACACCTTC.

The gene calls are TRBV6-6 and TRBJ2-5, with 7 bases fitting TRBD1. The germline V gene has CDR1 MNHNY and CDR2 SVGAGI (reference sequence). The CDR3 is made up of 12 amino acids. The trim removed 6 bases at V and 5 bases at J, leaving 3 bases unmatched. In nucleotides, the CDR3 is TGTGCCAGCAGCGTGACAGGGGAGACCCAGTACTTC. Amino acid sequence: CASSVTGETQYF.

This chain connects TRBV28 to TRBJ1-2; D may be TRBD1 (6 bases). V lost 3 bases to trimming and J lost 2 bases, with 7 bases between them. The CDR3 has 13 residues. Germline CDR1 reads MDHEN; CDR2 reads SYDVKM. The CDR3 region has the DNA TGTGCCAGCAGTTTCGGACAGAACTATGGCTACACCTTC. Translation gives CASSFGQNYGYTF.

V usage is TRBV27 and J usage is TRBJ2-3; 11 bases are shared with TRBD2. This CDR3 is 15 amino acids long. Unmatched junction bases numbered 7, after V lost 8 bases and J lost 3 bases. Germline values: CDR1 MNHEY, CDR2 SMNVEV (reference sequence). CDR3 loop: CASSFSGRATDTQYF. In nucleotides, the CDR3 is TGTGCCAGCTCCTTTAGCGGGAGGGCGACAGATACGCAGTATTTT.

The chain recombines TRBV5-6 with TRBJ1-2; 7 nucleotides match TRBD1. V gave up 4 bases and J gave up 6 bases; unmatched junction bases: 6. This CDR3 is 13 amino acids long. From germline, CDR1 is SGHDT and CDR2 YYEEEE. CDR3 bases: TGTGCCAGCAGCCCAGGGGGGCAACATGGCTACACCTTC. Its protein product is CASSPGGQHGYTF.

This clone was picked up a small number of times. The rearrangement links TRBV28 to TRBJ1-2, with unresolved D. Germline CDR1 is MDHEN and CDR2 is SYDVKM. The germline V and J ends were trimmed by 5 bases and 0 bases, with 13 bases remaining between them. The CDR3 has 15 amino acids. CDR3: CASSDGTHPNYGYTF. CDR3 sequence (DNA): TGTGCCAGCAGTGATGGTACTCACCCTAACTATGGCTACACCTTC.

With regard to this clone: At one of its ends the junction is not consistent with the germline gene, which may arise from a read error. The chain couples TRBV6-5 to TRBJ2-7; TRBD1 matches at 10 bases. The CDR3 spans 14 residues. CDR1 and CDR2 (germline): MNHEY, SVGAGI. The CDR3 region is CASSTGTGAYEQCF. CDR3 DNA: TGTGCCAGCAGTACAGGGACAGGGGCCTACGAGCAGTGCTTC.

This sequence joins TRBV14 and TRBJ2-3, with no clear D. CDR1 SGHDN and CDR2 FVKESK come from the germline V gene. The V and J ends lost 0 bases and 1 base respectively, with 8 bases between them. The CDR3 has 15 amino acids. DNA of the CDR3: TGTGCCAGCAGCCAAGATGAACTCCGCACAGATACGCAGTATTTT. Translated, it gives CASSQDELRTDTQYF.

This sequence joins TRBV2 and TRBJ2-5; TRBD1 is a possible D gene (6 bases). CDR1 SNHLY and CDR2 FYNNEI come from the germline V gene. The CDR3 runs to 13 residues. With 5 bases removed from V and 7 bases from J, the gap between germline ends came to 14 bases. The DNA of the CDR3 is TGTGCCAGCAGTCCAGGGGATCGGGGGACCCAGTACTTC. Its translation is CASSPGDRGTQYF.

The chain links TRBV27 to TRBJ1-4; D might be TRBD1 (6 bases). This CDR3 region has 14 residues. The V gene lost 6 bases and the J gene lost 8 bases, with 16 bases spanning the gap. Germline CDR1 is MNHEY and CDR2 is SMNVEV (reference sequence). CDR3 DNA sequence: TGTGCCAGCAGCCGGACAGAATTACGAGAAAAACTGTTTTTT. Translating gives CASSRTELREKLFF.